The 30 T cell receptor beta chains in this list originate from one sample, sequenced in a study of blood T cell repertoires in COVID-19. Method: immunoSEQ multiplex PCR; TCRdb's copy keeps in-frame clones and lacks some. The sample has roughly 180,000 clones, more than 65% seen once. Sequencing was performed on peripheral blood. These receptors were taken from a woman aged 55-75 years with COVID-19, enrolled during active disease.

The CDR3 sequence is CASSQHGVTSGNTIYF. The CDR3 region has the DNA TGCGCCAGCAGCCAACACGGGGTAACTTCTGGAAACACCATATATTTT. This chain joins TRBV4-1 and TRBJ1-3; no clear D. The CDR3 is 16 residues long. CDR1 and CDR2 from the germline V gene are MGHRA and YSYEKL. Deletions cut 2 bases from V and 1 base from J, with 12 bases between.

CDR3 bases: TGTGCCTCAGCCTTAGGGGGGGGCGACAATGAGCAGTTCTTC. Its protein is CASALGGGDNEQFF. V and J are TRBV9 and TRBJ2-1, with a possible D match to TRBD2 (7 bases). CDR3 length equals 14 residues. V dropped 10 bases and J dropped 5 bases, with 19 bases sitting between them. Germline assignment: CDR1 SGDLS and CDR2 YYNGEE.

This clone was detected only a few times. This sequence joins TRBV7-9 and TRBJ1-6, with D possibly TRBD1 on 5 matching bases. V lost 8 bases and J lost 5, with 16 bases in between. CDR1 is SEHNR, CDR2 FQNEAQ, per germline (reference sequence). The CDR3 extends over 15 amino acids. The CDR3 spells CASGQLRGNNSPLHF. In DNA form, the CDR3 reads TGTGCCAGCGGCCAACTAAGGGGCAATAATTCACCCCTCCACTTT.

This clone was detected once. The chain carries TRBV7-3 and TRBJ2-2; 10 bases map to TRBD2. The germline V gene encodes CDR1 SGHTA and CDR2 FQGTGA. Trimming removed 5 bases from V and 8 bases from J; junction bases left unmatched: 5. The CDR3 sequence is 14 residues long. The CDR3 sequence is CASSNGLAAGELFF. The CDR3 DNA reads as TGTGCCAGCAGCAATGGACTAGCGGCTGGGGAGCTGTTTTTT.

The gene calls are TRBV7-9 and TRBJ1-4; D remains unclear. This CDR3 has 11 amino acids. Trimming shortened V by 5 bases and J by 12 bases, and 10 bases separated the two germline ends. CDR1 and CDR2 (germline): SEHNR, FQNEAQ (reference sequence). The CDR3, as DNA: TGTGCCAGCAGCCCCTTGCGGGAACTGTTTTTT. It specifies CASSPLRELFF.

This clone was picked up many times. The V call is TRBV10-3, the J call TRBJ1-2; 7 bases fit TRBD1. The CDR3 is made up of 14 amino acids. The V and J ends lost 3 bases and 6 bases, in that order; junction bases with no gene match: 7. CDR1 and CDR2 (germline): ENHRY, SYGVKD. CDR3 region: CAISDPGTVDGYTF. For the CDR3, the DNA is TGTGCCATCAGTGACCCCGGGACAGTCGATGGCTACACCTTC.

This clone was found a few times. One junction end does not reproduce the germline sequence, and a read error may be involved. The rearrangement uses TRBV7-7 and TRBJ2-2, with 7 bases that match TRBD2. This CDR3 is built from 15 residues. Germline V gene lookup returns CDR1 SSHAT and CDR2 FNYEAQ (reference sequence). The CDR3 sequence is CASSPRGSFTGELFF. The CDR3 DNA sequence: TGTGCTAGCAGCCCCCGCGGGAGTTTCACCGGGGAGCTGTTTTTT.

CDR3 loop: CASQQGGQETQYF. CDR3 nucleotide sequence: TGTGCCAGCCAACAGGGGGGTCAGGAGACCCAGTACTTC. V gene TRBV5-5 combines with J gene TRBJ2-5; 8 bases match TRBD1. In germline, CDR1 is SGHKS, CDR2 YYEKEE (reference sequence). The J segment lost 5 bases and the V segment lost 7 bases, leaving 7 bases of the junction unmatched. The CDR3 sequence is 13 residues long.

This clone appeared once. This CDR3 reads CASSRTSGGATDTQYF. The CDR3 region has the DNA TGTGCCAGCAGCCGCACTAGCGGGGGGGCCACAGATACGCAGTATTTT. This rearrangement joins TRBV9 to TRBJ2-3; 13 nucleotides match TRBD2. This CDR3 is built from 16 residues. V lost 4 bases, J lost 2 bases, and 4 bases stayed unmatched. Germline V gives CDR1 SGDLS, CDR2 YYNGEE.

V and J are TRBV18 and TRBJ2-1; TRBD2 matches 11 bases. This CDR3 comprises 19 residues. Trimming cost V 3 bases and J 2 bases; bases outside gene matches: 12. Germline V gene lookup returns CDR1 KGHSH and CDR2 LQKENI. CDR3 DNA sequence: TGTGCCAGCTCACCGTTAGCACTAGCGGGGGCCACCACCTACAATGAGCAGTTCTTC. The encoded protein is CASSPLALAGATTYNEQFF.

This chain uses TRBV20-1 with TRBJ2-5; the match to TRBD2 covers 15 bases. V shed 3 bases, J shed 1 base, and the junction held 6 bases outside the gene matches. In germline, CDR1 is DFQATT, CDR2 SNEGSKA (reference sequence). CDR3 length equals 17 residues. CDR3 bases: TGCAGTGCTAGTAGGGGACTAGCGGGAGGCCTCCAAGAGACCCAGTACTTC. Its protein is CSASRGLAGGLQETQYF.

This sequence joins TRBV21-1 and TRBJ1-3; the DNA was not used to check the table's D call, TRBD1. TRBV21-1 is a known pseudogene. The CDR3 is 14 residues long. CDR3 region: CASSRPGQGLTIYF. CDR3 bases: TGTGCCAGCAGCAGACCGGGACAGGGTCTTACCATATATTTT.

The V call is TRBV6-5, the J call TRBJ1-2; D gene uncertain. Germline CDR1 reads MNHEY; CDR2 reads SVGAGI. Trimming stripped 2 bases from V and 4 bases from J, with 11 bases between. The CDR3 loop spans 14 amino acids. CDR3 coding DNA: TGTGCCAGCAGTTACAGCTCCCTCATCTATGGCTACACCTTC. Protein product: CASSYSSLIYGYTF.

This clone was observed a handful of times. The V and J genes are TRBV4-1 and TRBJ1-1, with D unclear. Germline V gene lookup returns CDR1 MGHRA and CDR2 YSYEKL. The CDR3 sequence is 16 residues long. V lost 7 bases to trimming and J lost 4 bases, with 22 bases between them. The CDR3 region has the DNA TGCGCCAGCAAAACAACCCCGGGAGAGTTCACCACTGAAGCTTTCTTT. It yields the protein CASKTTPGEFTTEAFF.

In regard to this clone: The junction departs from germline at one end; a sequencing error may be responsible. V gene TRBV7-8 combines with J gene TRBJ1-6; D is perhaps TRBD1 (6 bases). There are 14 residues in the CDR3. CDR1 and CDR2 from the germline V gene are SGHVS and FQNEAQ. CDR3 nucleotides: TGTGCCAGCAGTTTAGGACAGAATAATTCACCCCTCCACTTT. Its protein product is CASSLGQNNSPLHF.

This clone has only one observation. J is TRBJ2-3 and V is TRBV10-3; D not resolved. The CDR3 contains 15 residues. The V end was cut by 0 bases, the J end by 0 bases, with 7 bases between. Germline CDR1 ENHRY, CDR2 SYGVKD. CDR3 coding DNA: TGTGCCATCAGTGAGTCGTTGAGGAGCACAGATACGCAGTATTTT. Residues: CAISESLRSTDTQYF.

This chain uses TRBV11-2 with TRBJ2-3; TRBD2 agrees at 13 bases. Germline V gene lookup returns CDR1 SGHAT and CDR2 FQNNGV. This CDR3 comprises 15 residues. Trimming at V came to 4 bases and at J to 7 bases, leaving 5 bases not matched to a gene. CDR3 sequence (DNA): TGTGCCAGCAGCTATACTAGCGGGGGGGCAAATACGCAGTATTTT. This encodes CASSYTSGGANTQYF.

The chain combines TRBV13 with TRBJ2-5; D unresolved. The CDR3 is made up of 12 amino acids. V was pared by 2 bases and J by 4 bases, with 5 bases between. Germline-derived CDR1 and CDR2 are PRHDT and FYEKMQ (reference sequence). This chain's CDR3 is CASSLNRETQYF. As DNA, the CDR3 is TGTGCCAGCAGCTTAAATAGAGAGACCCAGTACTTC.

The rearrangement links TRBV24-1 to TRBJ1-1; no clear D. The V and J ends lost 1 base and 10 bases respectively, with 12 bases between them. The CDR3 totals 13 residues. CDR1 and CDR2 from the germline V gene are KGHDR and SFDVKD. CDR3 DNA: TGTGCCACCAGTGATTTTGGCCCTTCGGGAGCTTTCTTT. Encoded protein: CATSDFGPSGAFF.

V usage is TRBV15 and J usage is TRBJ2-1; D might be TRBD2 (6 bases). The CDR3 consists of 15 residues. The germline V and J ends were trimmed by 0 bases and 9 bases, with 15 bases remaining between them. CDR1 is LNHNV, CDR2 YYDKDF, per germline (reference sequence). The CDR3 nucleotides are TGTGCCACCAGCAGAGACCGCTCGCTCGGGGGTGAGCAGTTCTTC. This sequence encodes CATSRDRSLGGEQFF.

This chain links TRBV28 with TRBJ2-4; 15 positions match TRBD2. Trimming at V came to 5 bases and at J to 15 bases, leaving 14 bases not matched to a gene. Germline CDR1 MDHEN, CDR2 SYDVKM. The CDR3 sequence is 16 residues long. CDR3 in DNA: TGTGCCAGCAGTCCCATGGGACTAGCGGGAGGACACGGGGGGTACTTC. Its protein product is CASSPMGLAGGHGGYF.

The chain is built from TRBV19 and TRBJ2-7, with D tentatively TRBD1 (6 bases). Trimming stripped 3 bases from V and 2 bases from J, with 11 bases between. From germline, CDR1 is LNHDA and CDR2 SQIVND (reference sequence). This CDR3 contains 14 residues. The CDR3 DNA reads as TGTGCCAGTAGTATTGGACAGTTCACCTACGAGCAGTACTTC. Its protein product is CASSIGQFTYEQYF.

In DNA form, the CDR3 reads TGTGCCAGTAGTATAGAGCTAGCGCCCTACAATGAGCAGTTCTTC. It codes for CASSIELAPYNEQFF. V gene TRBV19 combines with J gene TRBJ2-1; D may be TRBD2 (6 bases). This CDR3 region has 15 residues. Germline CDR1 LNHDA, CDR2 SQIVND (reference sequence). The ends were cut back, 0 bases at V and 2 bases at J, with 8 bases in the middle.

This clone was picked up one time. In DNA, the CDR3 is TGCGCCAGCAGCTTGGGGGTAGCGGGGACTGGCGAGCAGTACTTC. Amino acid sequence: CASSLGVAGTGEQYF. V usage is TRBV5-1 and J usage is TRBJ2-7; TRBD2 matches 8 bases. Looked up from germline, CDR1 is SGHRS and CDR2 is YFSETQ. This CDR3 contains 15 residues. V lost 0 bases, J lost 6 bases, and 8 bases stayed unmatched.

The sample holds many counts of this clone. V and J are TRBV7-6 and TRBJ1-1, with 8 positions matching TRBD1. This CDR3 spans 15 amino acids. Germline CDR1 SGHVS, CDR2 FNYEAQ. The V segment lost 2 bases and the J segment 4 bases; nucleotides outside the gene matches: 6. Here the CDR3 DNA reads TGTGCCAGCAGCTTATTGGCACAGGGGGGCACTGAAGCTTTCTTT. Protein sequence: CASSLLAQGGTEAFF.

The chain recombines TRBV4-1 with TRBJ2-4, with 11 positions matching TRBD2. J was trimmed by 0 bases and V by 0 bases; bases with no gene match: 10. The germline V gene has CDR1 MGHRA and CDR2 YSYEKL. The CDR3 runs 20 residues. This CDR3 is CASSQDSGTSGQGAKNIQYF. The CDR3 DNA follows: TGCGCCAGCAGCCAAGATTCCGGGACTAGCGGACAAGGAGCCAAAAACATTCAGTACTTC.

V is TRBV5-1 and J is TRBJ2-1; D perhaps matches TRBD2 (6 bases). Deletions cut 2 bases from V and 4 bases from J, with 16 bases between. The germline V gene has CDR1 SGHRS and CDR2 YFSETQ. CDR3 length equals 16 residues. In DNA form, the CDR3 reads TGCGCCAGCAGCTTTATTACCGGGGGACCTTACAATGAGCAGTTCTTC. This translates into CASSFITGGPYNEQFF. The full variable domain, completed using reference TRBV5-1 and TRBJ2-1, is KAGVTQTPRYLIKTRGQQVTLSCSPISGHRSVSWYQQTPGQGLQFLFEYFSETQRNKGNFPGRFSGRQFSNSRSEMNVSTLELGDSALYLCASSFITGGPYNEQFFGPGTRLTVL.

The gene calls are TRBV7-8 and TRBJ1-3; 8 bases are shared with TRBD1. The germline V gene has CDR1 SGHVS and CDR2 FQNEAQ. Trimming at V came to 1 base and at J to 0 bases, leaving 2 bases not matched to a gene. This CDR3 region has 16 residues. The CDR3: CASSLDRGASGNTIYF. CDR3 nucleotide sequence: TGTGCCAGCAGCTTAGACAGGGGGGCCTCTGGAAACACCATATATTTT. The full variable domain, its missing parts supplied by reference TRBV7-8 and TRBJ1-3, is GAGVSQSPRYKVAKRGQDVALRCDPISGHVSLFWYQQALGQGPEFLTYFQNEAQLDKSGLPSDRFFAERPEGSVSTLKIQRTQQEDSAVYLCASSLDRGASGNTIYFGEGSWLTVV.

The CDR3 reads CASSQSGLAGRTQYF. CDR3 nucleotides: TGTGCCAGCAGTCAGTCGGGACTAGCGGGTAGAACCCAGTACTTC. V and J are TRBV28 and TRBJ2-5, with 12 bases aligning to TRBD2. Germline-derived CDR1 and CDR2 are MDHEN and SYDVKM. The CDR3 totals 15 residues. Losses at the gene ends were 5 bases for V and 8 bases for J; bases not matched to a gene: 9.

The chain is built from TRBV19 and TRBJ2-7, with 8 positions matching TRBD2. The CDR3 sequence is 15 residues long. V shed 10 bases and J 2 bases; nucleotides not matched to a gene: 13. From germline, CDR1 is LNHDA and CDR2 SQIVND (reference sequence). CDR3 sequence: CATTVGEREPYEQYF. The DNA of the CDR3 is TGTGCCACGACAGTTGGGGAGCGGGAGCCCTACGAGCAGTACTTC.